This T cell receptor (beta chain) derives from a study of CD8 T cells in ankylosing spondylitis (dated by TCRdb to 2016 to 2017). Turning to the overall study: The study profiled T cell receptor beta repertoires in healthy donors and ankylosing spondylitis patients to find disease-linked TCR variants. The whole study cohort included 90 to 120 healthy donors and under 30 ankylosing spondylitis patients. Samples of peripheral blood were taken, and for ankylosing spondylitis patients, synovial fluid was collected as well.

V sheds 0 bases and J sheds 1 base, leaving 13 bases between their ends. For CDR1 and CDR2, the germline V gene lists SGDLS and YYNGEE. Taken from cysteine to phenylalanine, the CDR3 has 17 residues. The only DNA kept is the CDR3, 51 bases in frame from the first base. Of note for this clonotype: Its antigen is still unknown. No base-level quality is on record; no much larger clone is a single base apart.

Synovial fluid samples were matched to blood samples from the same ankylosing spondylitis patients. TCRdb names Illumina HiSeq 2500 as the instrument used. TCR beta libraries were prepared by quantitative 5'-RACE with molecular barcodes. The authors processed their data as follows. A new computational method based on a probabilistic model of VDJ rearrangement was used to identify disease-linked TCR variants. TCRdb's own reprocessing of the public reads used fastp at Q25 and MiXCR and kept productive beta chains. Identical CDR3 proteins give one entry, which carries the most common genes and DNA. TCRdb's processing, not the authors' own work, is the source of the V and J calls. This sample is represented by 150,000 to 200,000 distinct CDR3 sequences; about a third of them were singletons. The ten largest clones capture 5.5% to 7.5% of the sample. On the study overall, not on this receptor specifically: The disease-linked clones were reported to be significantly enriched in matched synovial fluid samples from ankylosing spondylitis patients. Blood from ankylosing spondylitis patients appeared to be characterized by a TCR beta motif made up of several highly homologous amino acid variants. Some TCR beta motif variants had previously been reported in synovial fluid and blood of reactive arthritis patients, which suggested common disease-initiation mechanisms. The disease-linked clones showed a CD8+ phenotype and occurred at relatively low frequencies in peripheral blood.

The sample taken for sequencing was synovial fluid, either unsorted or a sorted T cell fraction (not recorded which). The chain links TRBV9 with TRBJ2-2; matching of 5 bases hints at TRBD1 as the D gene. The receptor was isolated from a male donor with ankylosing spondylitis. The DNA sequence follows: TGTGCCAGCAGCGTAGGGGGCGGACGAGGGAACACCGGGGAGCTGTTTTTT. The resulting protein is CASSVGGGRGNTGELFF.